The 18 T cell receptor beta chains below were found in one sample sequenced in a study of Ad26.COV2.S vaccination and SARS-CoV-2 variants. Treatment meaning: roughly 20 received Ad26.COV2.S at low or high dose, single or two shots; roughly 5 received placebo; per-sample allocation not given. Sampling occurred on day 63 after the first vaccine or placebo injection. Assay: immunoSEQ multiplex PCR; the TCRdb copy retains only in-frame clones and omits some. The sample has about 440,000 clones; roughly 88% are singletons. Sequences were derived from peripheral blood, sampled in a trial of Ad26.COV2.S vaccine versus placebo. All receptors derive from a person aged 18-65 years who received the Ad26.COV2.S COVID-19 vaccine or a placebo.

The CDR3 region has the DNA TGTGCCACCAGCCATACACGAGGTCAGCCCCAGCATTTT. Its protein product is CATSHTRGQPQHF. The rearrangement joins TRBV24-1 to TRBJ1-5; D is unresolved. Trimming stripped 7 bases from V and 6 bases from J, with 12 bases between. The CDR3 loop spans 13 amino acids. Germline CDR1 KGHDR, CDR2 SFDVKD.

The genes are TRBV10-3 and TRBJ2-1, with D possibly being TRBD1 or TRBD2 (5 bases each). Between the trimmed V and J ends, which lost 7 bases and 6 bases, there was a span of 13 bases. Looked up from germline, CDR1 is ENHRY and CDR2 is SYGVKD. The CDR3 loop spans 13 amino acids. The CDR3 protein is CAITEGETNEQFF. In DNA, the CDR3 is TGTGCCATCACTGAAGGGGAGACCAATGAGCAGTTCTTC.

The gene calls are TRBV7-2 and TRBJ2-1; TRBD2 matches 9 bases. This CDR3 comprises 15 residues. The germline V gene has CDR1 SGHTA and CDR2 FQGNSA. V lost 1 base to trimming and J lost 10 bases; unmatched junction nucleotides: 8. The CDR3 DNA reads TGTGCCAGCAGCTTAGTTACAGCGGGAGGAGGCGAGCAGTTCTTC. This translates into CASSLVTAGGGEQFF.

The rearrangement links TRBV29-1 to TRBJ2-1; the D gene is possibly TRBD2 (5 bases). Germline-derived CDR1 and CDR2 are SQVTM and ANQGSEA. Trimming left V 7 bases short and J 5 bases short, with 18 bases between. The CDR3 has 14 amino acids. The CDR3 sequence: CSARRPGRNNEQFF. The CDR3 nucleotides are TGCAGCGCTCGACGTCCGGGAAGGAACAATGAGCAGTTCTTC.

This rearrangement joins TRBV19 to TRBJ2-7; 11 bases align to TRBD1. The CDR3 is 15 amino acids. The ends lost 3 bases at V and 2 bases at J; junction bases unmatched: 3. In germline, CDR1 is LNHDA, CDR2 SQIVND (reference sequence). CDR3 loop: CASSIWTGGTYEQYF. For the CDR3, the DNA is TGTGCCAGTAGTATCTGGACAGGGGGCACCTACGAGCAGTACTTC.

This clone was found a few times. This sample also contains other DNA sequences that code for the same CDR3. This chain uses TRBV19 with TRBJ2-1, with no clear D. The CDR3 has 11 residues. Trimming stripped 3 bases from V and 10 bases from J, with 7 bases between. Looked up from germline, CDR1 is LNHDA and CDR2 is SQIVND (reference sequence). The CDR3 loop is CASSIAREQFF. The DNA of the CDR3 is TGTGCCAGTAGTATCGCGCGGGAGCAGTTCTTC.

This chain uses TRBV2 with TRBJ1-2; possible D gene TRBD1, 5 bases. Germline CDR1 and CDR2: SNHLY and FYNNEI. CDR3 size: 15 residues. V lost 4 bases to trimming and J lost 5 bases, with 17 bases between them. The CDR3 here is CASSAVRERGYGYTF. In nucleotides, the CDR3 is TGTGCCAGCAGTGCTGTCAGGGAAAGAGGGTATGGCTACACCTTC.

Only one count was recorded for this clone. This chain joins TRBV7-3 and TRBJ2-7; TRBD2 aligns across 7 bases. V lost 4 bases and J lost 7; bases outside the gene matches: 7. This CDR3 region has 13 residues. Looked up from germline, CDR1 is SGHTA and CDR2 is FQGTGA. The CDR3 DNA is TGTGCCAGCAGCTCGGGATTTAGCGGGGAGCAGTACTTC. This sequence encodes CASSSGFSGEQYF.

The chain carries TRBV28 and TRBJ2-1; 7 nucleotides align to TRBD2. The CDR3 sequence is 16 residues long. Germline values: CDR1 MDHEN, CDR2 SYDVKM. Trimming at V came to 5 bases and at J to 4 bases, leaving 11 bases not matched to a gene. For the CDR3, the DNA is TGTGCCAGCAGTCCCATCGGACTAGGAGTTTACAATGAGCAGTTCTTC. Amino acid sequence: CASSPIGLGVYNEQFF.

This rearrangement joins TRBV9 to TRBJ2-1, with D possibly called TRBD1 or TRBD2 (5 bases each). V lost 7 bases and J lost 8, with 10 bases in between. This CDR3 comprises 11 residues. Germline V gene lookup returns CDR1 SGDLS and CDR2 YYNGEE. The CDR3 coding sequence is TGTGCCAGCGGGGGTAGGCATGAGCAGTTCTTC. This codes for CASGGRHEQFF.

This clone was detected only once. CDR3 in DNA: TGCAGCGTTCAAAACCCCCCTACTAGCGGGGGATCTGGCGAGCAGTACTTC. Amino acid sequence: CSVQNPPTSGGSGEQYF. V and J are TRBV29-1 and TRBJ2-7; TRBD2 agrees at 11 bases. This CDR3 spans 17 amino acids. CDR1 is SQVTM and CDR2 is ANQGSEA in the germline V gene. Trimming at V came to 5 bases and at J to 6 bases, leaving 18 bases not matched to a gene.

The chain has TRBV11-3 and TRBJ2-5; 8 bases match TRBD2. The germline gives CDR1 SGHNT, CDR2 YENEEA. V lost 1 base and J lost 6; bases outside the gene matches: 1. The CDR3 contains 13 residues. DNA of the CDR3: TGTGCCAGCAGCTTAGCGGGAGGGAAGACCCAGTACTTC. Protein sequence: CASSLAGGKTQYF. The full variable domain, in which reference TRBV11-3 and TRBJ2-5 provide the parts outside the CDR3, is EAGVVQSPRYKIIEKKQPVAFWCNPISGHNTLYWYLQNLGQGPELLIRYENEEAVDDSQLPKDRFSAERLKGVDSTLKIQPAELGDSAVYLCASSLAGGKTQYFGPGTRLLVL.

The gene calls are TRBV9 and TRBJ2-3; possibly TRBD1 or TRBD2 for D (5 bases each). The germline CDR1 and CDR2 sequences are SGDLS and YYNGEE. The V gene lost 0 bases and the J gene lost 3 bases, with 17 bases spanning the gap. CDR3 length: 17 amino acids. DNA of the CDR3: TGTGCCAGCAGCGTAGAAGATTGGACACGGACTACAGATACGCAGTATTTT. Residues: CASSVEDWTRTTDTQYF.

This chain uses TRBV19 with TRBJ1-1; D is possibly TRBD1 (6 bases). This CDR3 has 12 residues. Trimming shortened V by 6 bases and J by 11 bases, and 16 bases separated the two germline ends. Per the germline V gene, CDR1 is LNHDA and CDR2 is SQIVND (reference sequence). The CDR3 here is CASRSGGPGAFF. The DNA of the CDR3 is TGTGCCAGTAGATCGGGGGGGCCCGGCGCTTTCTTT.

The V call is TRBV9, the J call TRBJ1-5; D is unclear. The CDR3 is 14 amino acids. The V gene lost 3 bases and the J gene lost 0 bases, with 7 bases spanning the gap. Germline CDR1 is SGDLS and CDR2 is YYNGEE. The CDR3 protein is CASSADVSNQPQHF. CDR3 sequence (DNA): TGTGCCAGCAGCGCCGACGTTAGCAATCAGCCCCAGCATTTT.

In its sample, this clone was seen a few times. The chain carries TRBV7-3 and TRBJ2-1, with D perhaps matching TRBD1 (5 bases). Germline V gene lookup returns CDR1 SGHTA and CDR2 FQGTGA. With 3 bases removed from V and 0 bases from J, the gap between germline ends came to 12 bases. The CDR3 covers 16 residues. Written as DNA, the CDR3 is TGTGCCAGCAGCTTGCAGGGTCGCAGCTCCTACAATGAGCAGTTCTTC. Translated: CASSLQGRSSYNEQFF.

This sequence joins TRBV6-1 and TRBJ2-2, with D uncertain. Per the germline V gene, CDR1 is MNHNS and CDR2 is SASEGT. The CDR3 spans 13 residues. The ends were cut back, 2 bases at V and 4 bases at J, with 5 bases in the middle. Here the CDR3 reads CASSELITGELFF. As DNA, the CDR3 is TGTGCCAGCAGTGAACTAATCACCGGGGAGCTGTTTTTT.

This clone was counted a single time. The chain couples TRBV27 to TRBJ2-7, with 8 bases that match TRBD2. Germline V gene lookup returns CDR1 MNHEY and CDR2 SMNVEV (reference sequence). The junction had 8 bases not matched to a gene; V was cut back by 5 bases and J by 5 bases. There are 14 residues in the CDR3. The CDR3 sequence is CASSRPGTSNEQYF. DNA for the CDR3: TGTGCCAGCAGTCGACCCGGGACTAGTAACGAGCAGTACTTC.